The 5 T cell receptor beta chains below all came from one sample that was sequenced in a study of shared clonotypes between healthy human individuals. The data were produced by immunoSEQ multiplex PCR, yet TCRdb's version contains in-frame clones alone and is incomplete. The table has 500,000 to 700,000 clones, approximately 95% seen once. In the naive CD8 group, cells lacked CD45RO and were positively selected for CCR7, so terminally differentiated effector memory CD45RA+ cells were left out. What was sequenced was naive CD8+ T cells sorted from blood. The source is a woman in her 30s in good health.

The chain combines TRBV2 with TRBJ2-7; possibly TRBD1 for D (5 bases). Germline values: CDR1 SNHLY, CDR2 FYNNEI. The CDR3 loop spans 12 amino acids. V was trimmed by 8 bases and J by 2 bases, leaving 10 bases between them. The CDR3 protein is CASLGETYEQYF. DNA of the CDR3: TGTGCCAGCCTAGGGGAAACCTACGAGCAGTACTTC.

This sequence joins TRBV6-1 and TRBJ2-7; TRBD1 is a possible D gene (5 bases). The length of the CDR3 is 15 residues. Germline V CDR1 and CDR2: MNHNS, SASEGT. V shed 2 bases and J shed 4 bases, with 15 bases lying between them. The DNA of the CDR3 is TGTGCCAGCAGTGAAATGGGCCTGGGGCCTTACGAGCAGTACTTC. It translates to CASSEMGLGPYEQYF.

The CDR3 nucleotides read TGCGCCAGCAGCCAAGGGGGTGGTTTGAACACCGGGGAGCTGTTTTTT. Protein product: CASSQGGGLNTGELFF. This chain links TRBV4-1 with TRBJ2-2; D is undetermined. The germline V gene encodes CDR1 MGHRA and CDR2 YSYEKL. The CDR3 spans 16 residues. The germline V and J ends were trimmed by 1 base and 1 base, with 10 bases remaining between them.

The chain's CDR3 is CASSVGGMGGYTF. The CDR3 coding sequence is TGTGCCAGCAGCGTAGGAGGGATGGGCGGCTACACCTTC. The chain is built from TRBV9 and TRBJ1-2; D not certain. CDR3 length: 13 residues. V dropped 0 bases and J dropped 8 bases, with 11 bases sitting between them. Germline V gene lookup returns CDR1 SGDLS and CDR2 YYNGEE.

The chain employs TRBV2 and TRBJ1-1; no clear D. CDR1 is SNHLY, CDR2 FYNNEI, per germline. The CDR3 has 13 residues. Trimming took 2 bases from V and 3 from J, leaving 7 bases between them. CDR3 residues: CASSETPDTEAFF. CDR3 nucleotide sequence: TGTGCCAGCAGTGAAACCCCCGACACTGAAGCTTTCTTT. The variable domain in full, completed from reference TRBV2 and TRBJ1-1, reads EPEVTQTPSHQVTQMGQEVILRCVPISNHLYFYWYRQILGQKVEFLVSFYNNEISEKSEIFDDQFSVERPDGSNFTLKIRSTKLEDSAMYFCASSETPDTEAFFGQGTRLTVV.